The rows below give T cell receptor beta chains drawn from one sample of a study of blood T cells in healthy people across ages. TCRdb used MiXCR to reprocess the 5' RACE reads, holding one entry per CDR3 protein. The table lists more than 1 million distinct CDR3 sequences, over 35% of them singletons. Input material: blood. Receptor source: a woman in her fifties or sixties in good health. The CDR3 runs from the conserved cysteine through the conserved F or W. Fields, in order: D gene, J gene, V gene, clone size, CDR3 protein, CDR3 DNA. D genes are given only for firm matches. Size is omitted from some rows. Given values are once, few, many or a class for expanded clones.

TRBD2	TRBJ2-7	TRBV2	few	CASSPGLAAPTYEQYF	TGTGCCAGCAGCCCGGGACTAGCGGCCCCCACCTACGAGCAGTACTTC
NA	TRBJ1-2	TRBV9	NA	CASSSRTAGYTF	TGTGCCAGCAGCTCGCGGACAGCTGGCTACACCTTC
TRBD2	TRBJ2-3	TRBV3-1	many	CASSPTSGSDTQYF	TGTGCCAGCAGCCCAACTAGCGGGAGTGATACGCAGTATTTT
NA	TRBJ2-7	TRBV6-5	NA	CASSYDLGDEQYF	TGTGCCAGCAGTTATGATTTGGGGGACGAGCAGTACTTC
TRBD2	TRBJ2-1	TRBV12-3/TRBV12-4	NA	CASRHRLAGINEQFF	TGTGCCAGCAGACACAGACTAGCGGGAATCAATGAGCAGTTCTTC
NA	TRBJ2-7	TRBV28	NA	CASSFSFGIQEAYEQYF	TGTGCCAGCAGTTTTTCATTTGGGATACAGGAAGCCTACGAGCAGTACTTC
NA	TRBJ1-2	TRBV5-1	few	CASSLGDTYGYTF	TGCGCCAGCAGCTTGGGGGACACCTATGGCTACACCTTC
NA	TRBJ2-7	TRBV10-1	NA	CASGRTIYEQYF	TGCGCCAGCGGACGGACTATTTACGAGCAGTACTTC
TRBD2	TRBJ2-5	TRBV5-1	NA	CASSPSGSRETQYF	TGCGCCAGCAGCCCTAGCGGGAGTAGAGAGACCCAGTACTTC
TRBD1	TRBJ1-2	TRBV7-2	NA	CASTERPSAGGLYGYTF	TGTGCCAGCACCGAACGACCCAGTGCAGGGGGCCTCTATGGCTACACCTTC
TRBD2	TRBJ2-1	TRBV7-9	NA	CASRGGGDRYNEQFF	TGTGCCAGCCGGGGGGGAGGCGACCGATACAATGAGCAGTTCTTC
NA	TRBJ1-2	TRBV5-1	NA	CASSPEQGSNYGYTF	TGCGCCAGCAGCCCCGAACAGGGCTCTAACTATGGCTACACCTTC
NA	TRBJ2-7	TRBV3-1	few	CASSQAALSSYEQYF	TGTGCCAGCAGCCAAGCCGCGTTAAGCTCCTACGAGCAGTACTTC
TRBD1	TRBJ2-7	TRBV20-1	NA	CSVERDRGYEQYF	TGCAGTGTCGAAAGGGACAGGGGTTACGAGCAGTACTTC
NA	TRBJ2-5	TRBV7-9	NA	CASSLDMDPYF	TGTGCCAGCAGCTTAGATATGGACCCGTACTTC
TRBD2	TRBJ2-7	TRBV15	NA	CATSRDRSLAGGFYEQYF	TGTGCCACCAGCAGGGACAGGAGCCTAGCGGGAGGGTTCTACGAGCAGTACTTC
NA	TRBJ2-3	TRBV6-1	few	CASSERAPRVTSTDTQYF	TGTGCCAGCAGTGAAAGGGCCCCCAGAGTTACTAGCACAGATACGCAGTATTTT
TRBD1	TRBJ2-7	TRBV3-1	NA	CASSLYRGAYEQYF	TGTGCCAGCAGCCTATACAGGGGAGCCTACGAGCAGTACTTC
TRBD2	TRBJ2-4	TRBV27	NA	CASSPWAGGSEEQYF	TGTGCCAGCAGCCCCTGGGCGGGAGGAAGTGAGGAGCAGTACTTC
NA	TRBJ2-1	TRBV3-1	few	CASSLSSQYNEQFF	TGTGCCAGCAGCCTGAGCAGCCAATACAATGAGCAGTTCTTC
NA	TRBJ2-1	TRBV20-1	few	CSAKEVGAYNEQFF	TGCAGTGCGAAGGAAGTTGGGGCCTACAATGAGCAGTTCTTC
NA	TRBJ1-2	TRBV21-1	NA	CAIPLLGLDGYTF	TGTGCCATTCCCCTCCTGGGGTTAGATGGCTACACCTTC
TRBD1	TRBJ2-1	TRBV27	NA	CASRTGTGAYNEQFF	TGTGCCAGCAGAACCGGGACAGGAGCCTACAATGAGCAGTTCTTC
NA	TRBJ2-1	TRBV5-1	NA	CASSLTLADEQFF	TGCGCCAGCAGCTTGACGCTAGCCGATGAGCAGTTCTTC
NA	TRBJ2-7	TRBV2	NA	CASSRLTYEQYF	TGTGCCAGCAGTAGACTTACCTACGAGCAGTACTTC
TRBD2	TRBJ2-7	TRBV10-3	many	CAISEKGLAGGNSYEQYF	TGTGCCATCAGTGAGAAGGGACTAGCGGGAGGGAATTCTTACGAGCAGTACTTC
NA	TRBJ2-3	TRBV20-1	few	CSASAPDTQYF	TGCAGTGCTAGCGCCCCAGATACGCAGTATTTT
NA	TRBJ1-2	TRBV7-3	NA	CASSGRDGYGYTF	TGTGCCAGCAGCGGTAGAGATGGCTATGGCTACACCTTC
TRBD2	TRBJ2-3	TRBV2	few	CASSDRGLAGRKQYF	TGTGCCAGCAGTGACAGGGGACTAGCGGGACGAAAACAGTATTTT
NA	TRBJ2-7	TRBV5-1	few	CASSSPDRTDEQYF	TGCGCCAGCAGCTCCCCCGACAGAACGGACGAGCAGTACTTC
NA	TRBJ2-4	TRBV7-6	NA	CANSPFPGGAKNIQYF	TGTGCCAACAGCCCCTTTCCAGGCGGGGCCAAAAACATTCAGTACTTC
NA	TRBJ2-2	TRBV11-3	once	CASSTRAGVVTGELFF	TGTGCCAGCAGTACCCGGGCAGGGGTTGTCACCGGGGAGCTGTTTTTT
NA	TRBJ2-7	TRBV28	few	CASSLSGGGDEQYF	TGTGCCAGCAGTTTGAGTGGAGGTGGGGACGAGCAGTACTTC